The 20 T cell receptor beta chains below come from one sample, sequenced in a study of spatial heterogeneity in lung cancer. No antigen is known for these receptors. TCRdb re-called the 5' RACE reads with MiXCR, one entry per CDR3 protein. This sample carries about 9,200 distinct CDR3 sequences, around 51% of them seen once, and the ten largest clones take 25% to 30%. General observations from the study: How many expanded intratumoral alpha and beta TCRs were present tracked the tumor mutation count, which was a count of nonsynonymous mutations.

Noted time point: sample taken at primary tumor resection. Sequences were derived from lung tumor tissue, sampled at surgery. The receptors come from a female donor with early-stage non-small cell lung cancer.

This clonotype is labeled as medium-sized. The chain couples TRBV5-8 to TRBJ2-5, with D perhaps TRBD2 (5 bases). Trimming removed 2 bases from V and 5 bases from J, with 10 bases in between. CDR1 SGHTS and CDR2 YDEGEE come from the germline V gene. This CDR3 is built from 13 residues. In DNA, the CDR3 is TGTGCCAGCAGCTTAAACCGGGATGAGACCCAGTACTTC. Its protein product is CASSLNRDETQYF.

The rearrangement joins TRBV13 to TRBJ1-3, with a possible D match to TRBD1 (6 bases). Trimming left V 3 bases short and J 4 bases short, with 13 bases between. This CDR3 region has 15 residues. CDR1 PRHDT and CDR2 FYEKMQ come from the germline V gene (reference sequence). The chain's CDR3 is CASSFAGTLGNTIYF. The CDR3 coding sequence is TGTGCCAGCAGCTTCGCCGGGACATTAGGAAACACCATATATTTT.

The rearrangement joins TRBV12-3 or TRBV12-4 to TRBJ1-5; 7 positions agree with TRBD1. With 7 bases clipped from V and 3 bases from J, the junction kept 9 bases outside the gene matches. This CDR3 is built from 15 residues. The CDR3: CASTLTTGFNQPQHF. CDR3 coding DNA: TGTGCCAGCACCTTAACGACAGGGTTCAATCAGCCCCAGCATTTT.

This clonotype is medium-sized in the sample. The chain is built from TRBV7-2 and TRBJ2-3, with 7 bases lining up with TRBD2. V was pared by 2 bases and J by 4 bases, with 12 bases of the junction left unmatched. The CDR3 runs to 17 residues. Germline loops: CDR1 SGHTA, CDR2 FQGNSA. CDR3 amino acids: CASSLHGTNLRADTQYF. For the CDR3, the DNA is TGTGCCAGCAGCTTACACGGGACTAACCTCAGGGCAGATACGCAGTATTTT.

There are a few counts of this clonotype. The V and J genes are TRBV12-3 or TRBV12-4 and TRBJ2-1, with TRBD1 as a possible D gene (5 bases). The CDR3 runs 15 residues. V lost 3 bases to trimming and J lost 0 bases, with 9 bases between them. The CDR3 DNA follows: TGTGCCAGCAGTTTTTGGGGCGTCTCCTACAATGAGCAGTTCTTC. Translated, it gives CASSFWGVSYNEQFF.

The V gene is TRBV5-6, the J gene TRBJ1-1; D is unclear. This CDR3 comprises 13 residues. The germline gives CDR1 SGHDT, CDR2 YYEEEE. V was trimmed by 1 base and J by 1 base, leaving 5 bases between them. CDR3 nucleotide sequence: TGTGCCAGCAGCTTGACAGAGAACACTGAAGCTTTCTTT. Translated, it gives CASSLTENTEAFF. The full variable domain, its missing parts supplied by reference TRBV5-6 and TRBJ1-1, is DAGVTQSPTHLIKTRGQQVTLRCSPKSGHDTVSWYQQALGQGPQFIFQYYEEEERQRGNFPDRFSGHQFPNYSSELNVNALLLGDSALYLCASSLTENTEAFFGQGTRLTVV.

The J gene is TRBJ2-7, the V gene TRBV6-1; D might be TRBD1 or TRBD2, each matching 5 bases. CDR3 length equals 15 residues. V was cut by 4 bases and J by 5 bases, with 18 bases left in between. Looked up from germline, CDR1 is MNHNS and CDR2 is SASEGT. The chain's CDR3 is CASSGLTAVWNEQYF. The CDR3 DNA sequence: TGTGCCAGCAGTGGATTGACAGCGGTCTGGAACGAGCAGTACTTC.

V usage is TRBV9 and J usage is TRBJ1-4; tentative D call: TRBD1 (5 bases). Per germline, CDR1 SGDLS and CDR2 YYNGEE. This CDR3 region has 14 residues. The V and J ends lost 4 bases and 8 bases respectively, with 15 bases between them. The CDR3, as DNA: TGTGCCAGCAGCCCCCAGCCGGGGCGGGAAAAACTGTTTTTT. This translates into CASSPQPGREKLFF.

The chain carries TRBV20-1 and TRBJ1-1; D perhaps matches TRBD1 (5 bases). Trimming took off 6 bases at V and 6 bases at J, with 17 bases between the two ends. Looked up from germline, CDR1 is DFQATT and CDR2 is SNEGSKA (reference sequence). CDR3 length: 13 residues. In DNA form, the CDR3 reads TGCAGTGCCAGCCAGGGTGGGGGTTCTGAAGCTTTCTTT. Encoded protein: CSASQGGGSEAFF.

This chain connects TRBV7-8 to TRBJ2-5; TRBD2 matches 8 bases. The J segment lost 5 bases and the V segment lost 5 bases, leaving 19 bases of the junction unmatched. Germline CDR1 and CDR2: SGHVS and FQNEAQ. CDR3 length: 18 amino acids. The CDR3 bases are TGTGCCAGCAGCATCCCGAAACCCGGCGCGGGGGGCGTGGAGACCCAGTACTTC. Translated, it gives CASSIPKPGAGGVETQYF.

The chain links TRBV9 to TRBJ2-1, with 10 bases identical to TRBD2. This CDR3 has 17 residues. Germline values: CDR1 SGDLS, CDR2 YYNGEE. Trimming cost V 3 bases and J 4 bases; bases outside gene matches: 10. CDR3 region: CASSAPPLAGEYNEQFF. Here the CDR3 DNA reads TGTGCCAGCAGCGCCCCCCCTCTAGCGGGGGAGTACAATGAGCAGTTCTTC.

The sample holds one count of this clonotype. The CDR3 region has the DNA TGCAGTGCTAGGGGGGCGCACACAGATACGCAGTATTTT. Protein: CSARGAHTDTQYF. V is TRBV20-1 and J is TRBJ2-3; a possible D gene is TRBD1 (6 bases). There are 13 residues in the CDR3. In germline, CDR1 is DFQATT, CDR2 SNEGSKA (reference sequence). V dropped 3 bases and J dropped 2 bases, with 9 bases sitting between them.

By proportion, this clonotype is medium-sized. This rearrangement joins TRBV5-1 to TRBJ1-2, with D tentatively TRBD1 (6 bases). V lost 6 bases and J lost 6, with 27 bases in between. CDR3 length: 17 amino acids. Germline loops: CDR1 SGHRS, CDR2 YFSETQ. The CDR3 nucleotides read TGCGCCAGCACTTCTGCCCAGACAGGACGTGTATTTGATGGCTACACCTTC. Protein sequence: CASTSAQTGRVFDGYTF.

On this clonotype itself: One junction end disagrees with the germline gene, perhaps due to a read error. This chain connects TRBV11-2 to TRBJ2-4; 7 bases match TRBD1. CDR3 length: 13 residues. The germline gives CDR1 SGHAT, CDR2 FQNNGV. CDR3 nucleotides: TGTGCCAGCAGCTTAGCAGGCAGGGGAGACAGGGACTTC. It encodes CASSLAGRGDRDF.

The rearrangement uses TRBV7-9 and TRBJ1-2, with D possibly TRBD1 on 6 matching bases. CDR3 length equals 14 residues. Germline lookup yields CDR1 SEHNR and CDR2 FQNEAQ (reference sequence). V shed 4 bases and J shed 4 bases, with 13 bases lying between them. The CDR3 DNA reads TGTGCCAGCAGCTCCTCACAGGGCTTCTATGGCTACACCTTC. It specifies CASSSSQGFYGYTF.

This chain uses TRBV5-1 with TRBJ2-7; tentatively, D is TRBD1 (6 bases). The germline V gene encodes CDR1 SGHRS and CDR2 YFSETQ. Trimming took off 4 bases at V and 1 base at J, with 15 bases between the two ends. The CDR3 contains 15 residues. CDR3 in amino acids: CASSERDNPSYEQYF. The CDR3 DNA is TGCGCCAGCAGCGAACGGGACAACCCGTCCTACGAGCAGTACTTC.

This clonotype has just a few counts. The rearrangement joins TRBV7-2 to TRBJ2-3; 12 nucleotides agree with TRBD2. This CDR3 spans 16 amino acids. Per the germline V gene, CDR1 is SGHTA and CDR2 is FQGNSA. The J segment lost 7 bases and the V segment lost 1 base, leaving 6 bases of the junction unmatched. The CDR3 coding sequence is TGTGCCAGCAGCTTAGTGGCTAGCGGGGGGGTTAATACGCAGTATTTT. Amino acid sequence: CASSLVASGGVNTQYF.

V gene TRBV5-1 combines with J gene TRBJ1-4; D gene uncertain. CDR3 length: 16 residues. The V gene lost 3 bases and the J gene lost 7 bases, with 19 bases spanning the gap. The germline V gene encodes CDR1 SGHRS and CDR2 YFSETQ. CDR3 bases: TGCGCCAGCAGCTGGCCGGAGGATGGATTAGGTGAAAAACTGTTTTTT. This translates into CASSWPEDGLGEKLFF.

The chain carries TRBV6-2 or TRBV6-3 and TRBJ1-2; D gene ambiguous. Trimming removed 9 bases from V and 2 bases from J, with 10 bases in between. The length of the CDR3 is 12 residues. Per germline, CDR1 MNHEY and CDR2 SVGEGT. The CDR3 loop is CASRVSNYGYTF. DNA for the CDR3: TGTGCCAGTCGGGTCAGCAACTATGGCTACACCTTC.

The rearrangement joins TRBV5-4 to TRBJ1-1; 8 nucleotides align to TRBD1. CDR3 length: 15 residues. The ends lost 4 bases at V and 1 base at J; junction bases unmatched: 6. Germline V gene lookup returns CDR1 SGHNT and CDR2 YYREEE (reference sequence). The CDR3 region is CASSKTGVRNTEAFF. CDR3 nucleotides: TGTGCCAGCAGCAAGACAGGGGTCAGGAACACTGAAGCTTTCTTT.